This entry lists 3 T cell receptor beta chains sequenced from one sample in a study of blood T cell repertoires in COVID-19. Here immunoSEQ multiplex PCR was the method, and the copy in TCRdb shows in-frame clones only, minus some. The repertoire holds 85,000 to 100,000 clones, over 60% seen once, with nearly 9% in the top ten. Sample: peripheral blood. These receptors all come from a middle-aged man who had recovered from COVID-19.

In DNA form, the CDR3 reads TGTGCCAGCAGCCCCGGACAGGGGAGAAACACCATATATTTT. It is translated as CASSPGQGRNTIYF. The chain recombines TRBV5-6 with TRBJ1-3; 9 bases are shared with TRBD1. Germline V gene data show CDR1 as SGHDT and CDR2 as YYEEEE. J lost 5 bases, V lost 4 bases, and 4 bases had no gene match. The CDR3 length is 14 residues.

V is TRBV11-2 and J is TRBJ1-3; 7 positions agree with TRBD1. The CDR3 is 12 residues long. Germline CDR1 is SGHAT and CDR2 is FQNNGV. For the CDR3, the DNA is TGTGCTACTCAGGGGGCTGGAAACACCATATATTTT. It specifies CATQGAGNTIYF. Combining the CDR3 with reference TRBV11-2 and TRBJ1-3 gives the whole variable domain EAGVAQSPRYKIIEKRQSVAFWCNPISGHATLYWYQQILGQGPKLLIQFQNNGVVDDSQLPKDRFSAERLKGVDSTLKIQPAKLEDSAVYLCATQGAGNTIYFGEGSWLTVV.

This clone was counted only a few times. The genes are TRBV7-9 and TRBJ1-5; maybe TRBD1 (5 bases). Germline V gene sequence: CDR1 SEHNR, CDR2 FQNEAQ (reference sequence). This CDR3 has 14 amino acids. Trimming cost V 4 bases and J 6 bases, with 13 bases left between them. The DNA for the CDR3 is TGTGCCAGCAGCTCCCCTTGGGGCTCTCAGCCCCAGCATTTT. Translating gives CASSSPWGSQPQHF.